By share, the clone carrying this TCR beta chain counts as medium-sized. These data come from a study of spatial heterogeneity in lung cancer. The wider study: TCR and UMI combinations that were unique each appeared, on average, more than ten times in raw reads.

This sample's time point: sample taken at primary tumor resection. Tumor, nontumor lung or frozen PBMC supplied whole RNA that was sequenced unsorted. A total of about 73 untreated early-stage non-small cell lung cancer patients served as donors. TCR cDNA molecules were tagged individually, and each one carried a unique molecular identifier. TCRdb itself ran the 5' RACE reads through MiXCR, one entry per CDR3 protein. The table has 5,000 to 6,500 distinct CDR3 sequences, under 15% seen once; the top ten hold more than 15%. With 5 bases removed from V and 0 bases from J, the gap between germline ends came to 7 bases. The CDR3 totals 13 residues.

The source is a male donor with early-stage non-small cell lung cancer. Sequences were derived from normal lung tissue next to the tumor, sampled at surgery. The chain has TRBV12-3 or TRBV12-4 and TRBJ1-2; D uncertain. CDR3 sequence: CASSLGTNYGYTF. CDR3 DNA sequence: TGTGCCAGCAGTCTCGGGACTAACTATGGCTACACCTTC.